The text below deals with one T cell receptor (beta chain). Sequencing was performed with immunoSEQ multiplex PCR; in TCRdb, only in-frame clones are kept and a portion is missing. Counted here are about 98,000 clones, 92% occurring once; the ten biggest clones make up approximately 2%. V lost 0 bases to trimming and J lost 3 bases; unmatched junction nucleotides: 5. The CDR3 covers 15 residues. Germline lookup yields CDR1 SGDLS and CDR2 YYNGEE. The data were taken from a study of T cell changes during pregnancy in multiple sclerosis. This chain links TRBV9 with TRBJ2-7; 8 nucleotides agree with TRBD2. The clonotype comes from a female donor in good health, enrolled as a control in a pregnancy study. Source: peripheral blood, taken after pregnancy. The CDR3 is CASSVGTSGYYEQYF. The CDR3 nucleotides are TGTGCCAGCAGCGTAGGTACTAGCGGTTACTACGAGCAGTACTTC.